This TCR beta chain is from a study of cytotoxic CD8 clonotypes in ibrutinib-treated CLL (dated by TCRdb to the early 2020s). About the study as a whole: In this cohort, approximately 15 patients were treatment-naive and under 13 were relapsed/refractory, while around 18 had unmutated IGHV. Of the 86 people in the trial, roughly 27 had longitudinal samples available. An average of about 260,000 productive templates and about 100,000 productive rearrangements was obtained per sample. The response samples were drawn at a median of roughly twelve months into treatment, with a range of about 6 to 40 months. Patients were still on ibrutinib when every remission and progressive disease sample was collected. Responses were partial in 24 patients and complete in 2; after median about 70 months follow-up, some 14 stayed in remission and about 12 progressed. Cryopreserved peripheral blood mononuclear cells were collected before treatment, at response, and at either disease progression or sustained remission.

This clone has more than one count but fewer than ten. The antigen this receptor binds is unknown. No qualities accompany the bases; no much larger clone lies one base away. Each clonotype received, on average, around 10x coverage in deep resolution sequencing performed on a MiSeq, where the target depth lay between 1 in 1 million and 1 in 200,000 T cells. TCR beta libraries were generated with the immunoSEQ hsTCRB Kit. The original methods were these. ImmunoSEQ Data Assistant and ImmunoSEQ Analyzer were used for data analysis, and V, D and J genes were assigned according to IMGT definitions. Clonality, with values ranging from 0 to 1, was calculated as one minus the normalized Shannon entropy of productive rearrangement frequencies. Only overrepresented clonotypes making up at least 0.05% of the repertoire of each patient were included in the public clonotype analysis. Thirteen repertoires from age-matched healthy donors, obtained from immuneACCESS, served as clonality controls. As stored in TCRdb, this immuneACCESS dataset retains in-frame rearrangements with V and J assigned. A fraction of the clones does not appear; measured against another copy, unresolved V genes explain less than half of the discrepancy, and the remainder lacks a known reason. V and J calls and clone size come straight from that table; D and trimming were deduced from the DNA. The sample includes fewer than 400,000 clones, with roughly two thirds observed a single time. The ten largest account for under 8% of the sample.

For TCR beta library preparation, roughly 2 micrograms of genomic DNA were extracted from the cryopreserved PBMCs. Longitudinal blood samples from CLL patients on ibrutinib monotherapy underwent high-throughput TCR beta sequencing. Patients were enrolled in a phase 2 open-label single-center ibrutinib monotherapy trial. General study outcomes and caveats: Sampling times were not matched between sustained-remission and progressing patients, and lymph node repertoires were not studied. Baseline clonality was found to be higher than that of age-matched healthy donors and was strongly correlated with circulating CD8+ T-cell counts. Public clonotypes were rare and either contracted or stayed stable during treatment, and the rise in clonality at ibrutinib response reflected the expansion of private clonotypes. An increase in clonality was observed at ibrutinib response, with clonality remaining stable during sustained remission and falling back toward baseline at progression.

The sequencing used PBMCs, collected after 36 months of ibrutinib treatment. The source is a human donor with chronic lymphocytic leukemia.

The CDR3 reads as follows: CASSDRAGSEQYF. The nucleotide sequence reads TGTGCCAGCTCTGACCGGGCAGGGTCCGAGCAGTACTTC. This chain is built from TRBV2 and TRBJ2-7; TRBD1 might be the D gene, on 5 matching bases. CDR1 and CDR2 are drawn from the germline V gene: SNHLY, FYNNEI. A distance of 17 bases separates the germline ends of V and J, which lose 8 bases and 6 bases respectively. Reading from cysteine to phenylalanine, the CDR3 counts 13 amino acids. The kept DNA is CDR3 alone, 39 bases in frame from the first base.